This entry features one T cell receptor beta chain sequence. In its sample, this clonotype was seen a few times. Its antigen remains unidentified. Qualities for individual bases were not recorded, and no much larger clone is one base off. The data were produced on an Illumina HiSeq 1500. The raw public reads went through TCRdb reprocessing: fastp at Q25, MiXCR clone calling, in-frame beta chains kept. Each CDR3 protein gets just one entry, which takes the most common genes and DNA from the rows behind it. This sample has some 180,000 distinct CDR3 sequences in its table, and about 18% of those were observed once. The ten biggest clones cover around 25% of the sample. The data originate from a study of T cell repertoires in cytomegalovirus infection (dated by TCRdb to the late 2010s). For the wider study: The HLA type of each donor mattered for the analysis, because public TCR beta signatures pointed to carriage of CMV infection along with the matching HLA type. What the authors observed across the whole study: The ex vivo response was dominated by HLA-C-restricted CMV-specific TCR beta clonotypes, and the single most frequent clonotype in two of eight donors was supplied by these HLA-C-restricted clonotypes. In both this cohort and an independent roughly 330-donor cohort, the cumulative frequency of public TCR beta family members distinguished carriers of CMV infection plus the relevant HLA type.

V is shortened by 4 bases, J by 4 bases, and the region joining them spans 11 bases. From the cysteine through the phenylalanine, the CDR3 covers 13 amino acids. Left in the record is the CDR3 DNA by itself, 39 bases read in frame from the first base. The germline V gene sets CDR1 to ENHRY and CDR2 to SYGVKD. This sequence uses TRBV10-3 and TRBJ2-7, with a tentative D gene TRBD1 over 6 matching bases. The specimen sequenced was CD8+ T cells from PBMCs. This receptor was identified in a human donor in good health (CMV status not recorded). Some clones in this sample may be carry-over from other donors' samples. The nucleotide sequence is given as TGTGCCATCAGTGCGGACAGAGGATACGAGCAGTACTTC. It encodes CAISADRGYEQYF.